Listed below are T cell receptor beta chains from one sample, sequenced in a study of blood T cell repertoires in COVID-19. Measured with immunoSEQ multiplex PCR; TCRdb has only the in-frame clones, and not every one. The sample contains tens of thousands of clones, about 92% of which appear only once. The specimen sequenced was peripheral blood. The source is a man aged 45-60 years with acute or convalescent COVID-19. CDR3s include the opening cysteine and the closing phenylalanine or tryptophan. Fields, in order: J gene, D gene, V gene, clone size, CDR3 DNA, CDR3 protein. D genes are given only for firm matches. Expanded clones get a size class; other rows say once, few or many, or leave the size out.

TRBJ1-4 NA TRBV19 NA TGTGCCAGTAGTCCGAGGACAGCAAATGAAAAACTGTTTTTT CASSPRTANEKLFF
TRBJ2-3 NA TRBV5-1 NA TGCGCCAGCAGCCCCCGGTGGGATACGCAGTATTTT CASSPRWDTQYF
TRBJ1-1 NA TRBV19 NA TGTGCCAGTAGGAGGAACAGGGCGGCTGAAGCTTTCTTT CASRRNRAAEAFF
TRBJ1-4 NA TRBV28 NA TGTGCCACTTACGCTCAGGGACTCGATGAAAAACTGTTTTTT CATYAQGLDEKLFF
TRBJ1-1 TRBD1 TRBV18 NA TGTGCCAGCTCAATCCAGGGGGCTCGAAACACTGAAGCTTTCTTT CASSIQGARNTEAFF
TRBJ2-1 NA TRBV4-1 NA TGCGCCAGCAGCCAATCCCCTGACAGTCGCAATGAGCAGTTCTTC CASSQSPDSRNEQFF
TRBJ2-2 TRBD2 TRBV19 NA TGTGCCAGTAGTATGACCGCAGCGGGAACCGGGGAGCTGTTTTTT CASSMTAAGTGELFF
TRBJ2-1 NA TRBV7-2 NA TGTGCCAGCCGCCCGTCGCCCAGGGTTAGTCTCCCTGGCAATGAGCAGTTCTTC CASRPSPRVSLPGNEQFF
TRBJ2-3 TRBD1 TRBV7-8 NA TGTGCCAGCAGCTCACAGGGGGAAGGAACAGATACGCAGTATTTT CASSSQGEGTDTQYF
TRBJ1-1 NA TRBV5-1 NA TGCGCCAGCAGCTTGGCAGGGTCCACTGAAGCTTTCTTT CASSLAGSTEAFF
TRBJ2-1 TRBD2 TRBV7-8 NA TGTGCCAGCAGCCGGGGGGGGACTCACTACAATGAGCAGTTCTTC CASSRGGTHYNEQFF
TRBJ2-7 TRBD1 TRBV7-9 NA TGTGCCAGCAGCTCCCTGGGGGACAGGGGGAGTAACGAGCAGTACTTC CASSSLGDRGSNEQYF
TRBJ2-2 NA TRBV6-2/TRBV6-3 NA TGTGCCAGCAGTTACAACCAACGGGCCGGGGAGCTGTTTTTT CASSYNQRAGELFF
TRBJ2-5 TRBD2 TRBV5-4 NA TGTGCCAGCAAGCGGGAGTTAAACCAAGAGACCCAGTACTTC CASKRELNQETQYF
TRBJ1-2 TRBD1 TRBV6-5 once TGTGCCAGCAGTTACACTGGACAGGGGAGCGGCTACACCTTC CASSYTGQGSGYTF
TRBJ1-2 TRBD1 TRBV4-1 NA TGCGCCAGCAGCCGGACCGGGACAGGGTCAGGCTATGGCTACACCTTC CASSRTGTGSGYGYTF
TRBJ2-7 NA TRBV5-4 NA TGTGCCAGCAGCCTGGGGTCTAGCTCCTACGAGCAGTACTTC CASSLGSSSYEQYF
TRBJ1-5 NA TRBV6-5 NA TGTGCCAGCAGTTACAGGGAGAGTCAGCCCCAGCATTTT CASSYRESQPQHF
TRBJ2-5 TRBD2 TRBV7-3 NA TGTGCCAGCAGCTTACCGGGACTAGCGGGGGAGACCCAGTACTTC CASSLPGLAGETQYF
TRBJ1-5 NA TRBV5-1 NA TGCGCCAGCAGCCAAGGACGGGACAATCAGCCCCAGCATTTT CASSQGRDNQPQHF
TRBJ2-3 NA TRBV6-2/TRBV6-3 NA TGTGCCAGCAGTTCCCTTAGAACCACAGATACGCAGTATTTT CASSSLRTTDTQYF
TRBJ2-2 TRBD2 TRBV6-1 NA TGTGCCAGCAGTGGACCCCTCCAGCGGGAGCGCGGCGGGGAGCTGTTTTTT CASSGPLQRERGGELFF